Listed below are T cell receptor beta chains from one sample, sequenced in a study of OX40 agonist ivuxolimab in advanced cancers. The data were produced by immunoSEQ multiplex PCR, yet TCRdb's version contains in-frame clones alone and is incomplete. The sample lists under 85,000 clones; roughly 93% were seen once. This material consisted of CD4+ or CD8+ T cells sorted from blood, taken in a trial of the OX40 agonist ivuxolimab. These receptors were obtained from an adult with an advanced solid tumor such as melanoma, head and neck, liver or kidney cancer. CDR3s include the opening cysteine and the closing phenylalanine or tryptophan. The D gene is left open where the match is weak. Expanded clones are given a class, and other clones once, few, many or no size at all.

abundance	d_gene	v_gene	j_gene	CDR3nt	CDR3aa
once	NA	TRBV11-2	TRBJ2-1	TGTGCCAGCAGCTATACAAAGGCGGGTGAGCAGTTCTTC	CASSYTKAGEQFF
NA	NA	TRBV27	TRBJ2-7	TGTGCCAGCAGTTTGCAGGGTCCTATCTACGAGCAGTACTTC	CASSLQGPIYEQYF
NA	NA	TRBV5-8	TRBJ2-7	TGTGCCAGCAGCGGGGCCTCCCTGACCTACGAGCAGTACTTC	CASSGASLTYEQYF
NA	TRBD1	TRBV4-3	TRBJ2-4	TGCGCCAGCAGCCTTATTCGACAGGGGGCAGGCGGGAACATTCAGTACTTC	CASSLIRQGAGGNIQYF
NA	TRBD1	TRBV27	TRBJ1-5	TGTGCCAGCAGACCGACAGGGGGTCGGGGCAATCAGCCCCAGCATTTT	CASRPTGGRGNQPQHF
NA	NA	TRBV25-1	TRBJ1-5	TGTGCCAGCAGTGAGTGGGCAGGGAGCAATCAGCCCCAGCATTTT	CASSEWAGSNQPQHF
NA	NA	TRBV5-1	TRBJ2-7	TGCGCCAGCAGCTGGCTGGAATCGCCGTCCTACGAGCAGTACTTC	CASSWLESPSYEQYF
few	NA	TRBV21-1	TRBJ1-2	TGTGCCAGCAGCAAAGGCCGCAGGGTCTGGGGCTACACCTTC	CASSKGRRVWGYTF
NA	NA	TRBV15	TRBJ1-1	TGTGCCACCAGCAGAGGCCATCTTTCAGGGGCCCTGAGTGAAGCTTTCTTT	CATSRGHLSGALSEAFF
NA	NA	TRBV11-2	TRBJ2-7	TGTGCCAGCAGCCGAGGCCTCGAGCAGTACTTC	CASSRGLEQYF
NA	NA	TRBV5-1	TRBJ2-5	TGCGCCAGCAGCCCCCCAGGCACAAGGATTGAGACCCAGTACTTC	CASSPPGTRIETQYF
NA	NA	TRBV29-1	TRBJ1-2	TGCAGCGTTGAAAACGGGGTCTATGGCTACACCTTC	CSVENGVYGYTF
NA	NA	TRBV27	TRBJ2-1	TGTGCCAGCAGTTTATCAGATCCCGACCTGTGGGATACCTACAATGAGCAGTTCTTC	CASSLSDPDLWDTYNEQFF
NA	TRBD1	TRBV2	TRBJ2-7	TGTGCCAGCCTGGGCGGGACAGGGGGCTACGAGCAGTACTTC	CASLGGTGGYEQYF
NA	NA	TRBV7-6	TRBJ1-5	TGTGCCAGCAGCCGGGACCGGGCCGCTGGGCAGCCCCAGCATTTT	CASSRDRAAGQPQHF
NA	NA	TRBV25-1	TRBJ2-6	TGTGCCAGCAGTGCGAGAGGAACTGGGGCCAACGTCCTGACTTTC	CASSARGTGANVLTF
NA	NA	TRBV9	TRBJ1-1	TGTGCCAGCAGCGTAGATTCGGACATGGGCACTGAAGCTTTCTTT	CASSVDSDMGTEAFF
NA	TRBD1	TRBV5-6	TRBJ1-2	TGTGCCAGCAGCATCGGGACAGCCATATCTAACTATGGCTACACCTTC	CASSIGTAISNYGYTF
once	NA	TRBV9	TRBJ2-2	TGTGCCAGCAGCGTAGGAAGCACCGGGGAGCTGTTTTTT	CASSVGSTGELFF
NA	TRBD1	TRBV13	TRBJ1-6	TGTGCCAGCAGCTTTAGAACAGGGGGCTCTTCACCCCTCCACTTT	CASSFRTGGSSPLHF
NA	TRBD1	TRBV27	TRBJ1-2	TGTGCCAGCAGTGTCACAGGGGCGGTTCTTGGCTACACCTTC	CASSVTGAVLGYTF
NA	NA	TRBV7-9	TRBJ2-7	TGTGCCAGCAGCTTAGTACAGGGGAGGATAGAGCAGTACTTC	CASSLVQGRIEQYF
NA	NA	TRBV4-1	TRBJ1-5	TGCGCCAGCAGCTACCTCGGTAGCAAGCAGCCCCAGCATTTT	CASSYLGSKQPQHF
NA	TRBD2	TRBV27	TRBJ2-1	TGTGCCAGCAGCACTAGCGGGGGACCGTACAATGAGCAGTTCTTC	CASSTSGGPYNEQFF
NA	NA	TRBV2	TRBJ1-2	TGTGCCAGCAGTGTACAGGACTATGGCTACACCTTC	CASSVQDYGYTF
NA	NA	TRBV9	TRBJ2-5	TGTGCCAGCAGCGTAGGAGGGGAGGATCTGTTGGAGACCCAGTACTTC	CASSVGGEDLLETQYF
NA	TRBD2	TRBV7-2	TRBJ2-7	TGTGCCAGCAGCTTAAAGATGAGCGGGGGGGGCTACGAGCAGTACTTC	CASSLKMSGGGYEQYF
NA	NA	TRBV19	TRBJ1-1	TGTGCCAGTAGTATAGGCGGGATCATGAACACTGAAGCTTTCTTT	CASSIGGIMNTEAFF
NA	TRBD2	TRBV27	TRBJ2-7	TGTGCCAGCAGTTTATCATCGGGACTAGGAGGTGATGGCGAGCAGTACTTC	CASSLSSGLGGDGEQYF
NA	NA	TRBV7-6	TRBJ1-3	TGTGCCAGCAGCTTAGCGCCTGGAACAGTGGTCTCTGGAAACACCATATATTTT	CASSLAPGTVVSGNTIYF
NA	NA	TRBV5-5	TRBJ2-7	TGTGCCAGCAGCTCAGGGGGGGTGAACGAGCAGTACTTC	CASSSGGVNEQYF
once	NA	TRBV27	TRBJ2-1	TGTGCCAGCAGTTCGAACGTAATCTACAATGAGCAGTTCTTC	CASSSNVIYNEQFF
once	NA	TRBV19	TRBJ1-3	TGTGCCAGTAGTATAAGTCGGGACGACAGAAACACCATATATTTT	CASSISRDDRNTIYF
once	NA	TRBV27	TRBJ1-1	TGTGCCAGCAGTCCCAGGATGAACACTGAAGCTTTCTTT	CASSPRMNTEAFF
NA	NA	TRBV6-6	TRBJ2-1	TGTGCCAGCAGGTCAACTTGGAATGAGCAGTTCTTC	CASRSTWNEQFF
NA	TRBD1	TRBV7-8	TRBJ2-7	TGTGCCAGCAGCTACGGGACAGGGAACTACGAGCAGTACTTC	CASSYGTGNYEQYF
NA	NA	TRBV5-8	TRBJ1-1	TGTGCCAGCAGCTTGACAGGGCCCACTGAAGCTTTCTTT	CASSLTGPTEAFF
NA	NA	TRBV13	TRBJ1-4	TGTGCCAGCAGCTGGGGCAGCAATGAAAAACTGTTTTTT	CASSWGSNEKLFF
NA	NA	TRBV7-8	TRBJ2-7	TGTGCCAGCCAGGGGTCCCTTACCTACGAGCAGTACTTC	CASQGSLTYEQYF
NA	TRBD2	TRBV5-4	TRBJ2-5	TGTGCCAGCAGCGCCGGGACTAGCGGGAGGCCGTACCAAGAGACCCAGTACTTC	CASSAGTSGRPYQETQYF
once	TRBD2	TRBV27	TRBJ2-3	TGTGCCAGCAGTCCTGAGGGGACTAGCGGGGCAACAGATACGCAGTATTTT	CASSPEGTSGATDTQYF
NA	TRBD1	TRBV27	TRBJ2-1	TGTGCCAGCAGTCCGGGACAGGGGGCCCGTGAGCAGTTCTTC	CASSPGQGAREQFF
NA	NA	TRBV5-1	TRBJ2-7	TGCGCCAGCAGCTTAGGGGGCGAGCAGTACTTC	CASSLGGEQYF
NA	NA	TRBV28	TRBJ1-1	TGTGCCAGCTTCAATGGCCGGGGAGCCACTGAAGCTTTCTTT	CASFNGRGATEAFF
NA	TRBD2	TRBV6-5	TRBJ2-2	TGTGCCAGCAGTTACGGGAGGGCCGGGGAGCTGTTTTTT	CASSYGRAGELFF
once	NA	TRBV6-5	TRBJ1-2	TGTGCCAGCAGTGGCGATGTGGCCCAGTCCTATGGCTACACCTTC	CASSGDVAQSYGYTF
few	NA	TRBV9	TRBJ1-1	TGTGCCAGCAGCGTCGTGGGAGGGGTTACTGAAGCTTTCTTT	CASSVVGGVTEAFF
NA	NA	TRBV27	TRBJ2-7	TGTGCCAGCAGCCATAGGGGCGGCTACGAGCAGTACTTC	CASSHRGGYEQYF
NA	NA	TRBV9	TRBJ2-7	TGTGCCAGCAGCCCCACGGGATTACCCTACGAGCAGTACTTC	CASSPTGLPYEQYF
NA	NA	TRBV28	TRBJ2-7	TGTGCCAGCAGTTTAAGAGGGACTCATAGCTACGAGCAGTACTTC	CASSLRGTHSYEQYF
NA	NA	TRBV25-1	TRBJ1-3	TGTGCCAGCAGTGAATGCCCCGGGACACCTGGAAACACCATATATTTT	CASSECPGTPGNTIYF